The entry below gives a single T cell receptor (beta chain) sequence along with its context. Authors' data handling: Quantification of nucleated cells was approximated via reference gene primer amplification. The method was immunoSEQ multiplex PCR; TCRdb's version includes in-frame clones alone and lacks a portion of them. V, J and clone size derive from that table, while D and trimming were established from the DNA sequence. The repertoire holds roughly 160,000 clones, with 82% as singletons. The entry originates in a study of blood T cell repertoires in COVID-19. In the study overall: Spain, Italy and the United States supplied samples that represented acute and convalescent COVID-19. T cells, B-cell-depleted T cells, or PBMCs supplied cDNA or gDNA.

V lost 3 bases and J 4 bases, leaving 9 bases between the germline ends. CDR1 is SGHTA, CDR2 FQGNSA, per germline. The CDR3 length is 13 residues. This TCR was recovered from an elderly woman with active or convalescent COVID-19. The sequencing input was peripheral blood. This chain connects TRBV7-2 to TRBJ1-2, with D possibly matching TRBD1 (5 bases). The CDR3 DNA is TGTGCCAGCAGCTTGGCAGGGATCTATGGCTACACCTTC. It encodes CASSLAGIYGYTF.